Below are 9 T cell receptor beta chains sequenced from a single sample in a study of T cell changes during pregnancy in multiple sclerosis. Measured with immunoSEQ multiplex PCR; TCRdb has only the in-frame clones, and not every one. The profile covers fewer than 60,000 clones, with approximately 94% appearing a single time and more than 0.25% taken by the ten largest. The specimen was CD4+ T cells from peripheral blood mononuclear cells, collected in the third trimester of pregnancy. These receptors all stem from a female donor with multiple sclerosis, enrolled in a pregnancy study.

The chain recombines TRBV28 with TRBJ1-5; perhaps TRBD1 as D (6 bases). The ends were cut back, 2 bases at V and 7 bases at J, with 21 bases in the middle. The germline CDR1 and CDR2 sequences are MDHEN and SYDVKM. The CDR3 length is 17 residues. CDR3 nucleotide sequence: TGTGCCAGCAGTTTAAGTGGGGGGGGCCTGAAGAAACAGCCCCAGCATTTT. Translating gives CASSLSGGGLKKQPQHF.

The CDR3 sequence is CASSLTGRVRQPQHF. The CDR3 DNA is TGTGCCAGCAGTTTAACGGGGAGAGTTCGTCAGCCCCAGCATTTT. The rearrangement uses TRBV28 and TRBJ1-5; D gene uncertain. V shed 2 bases and J shed 6 bases, with 14 bases lying between them. CDR3 size: 15 residues. CDR1 and CDR2 (germline): MDHEN, SYDVKM.

The V and J genes are TRBV5-4 and TRBJ1-2, with 7 nucleotides matching TRBD1. Germline-derived CDR1 and CDR2 are SGHNT and YYREEE (reference sequence). The V gene end was trimmed by 0 bases and the J gene end by 4 bases; junction bases not matched to a gene: 3. The CDR3 contains 14 residues. The CDR3 DNA follows: TGTGCCAGCAGCTTGGAAGGGGGCCGCTATGGCTACACCTTC. Translating gives CASSLEGGRYGYTF.

The chain joins TRBV13 to TRBJ2-5; 8 bases fit TRBD1. V was pared by 5 bases and J by 5 bases, with 10 bases of the junction left unmatched. Per the germline V gene, CDR1 is PRHDT and CDR2 is FYEKMQ (reference sequence). This CDR3 has 15 amino acids. CDR3 in DNA: TGTGCCAGCAGCACGATGGACAGGGCGGGGGAGACCCAGTACTTC. Its translation: CASSTMDRAGETQYF.

The chain couples TRBV30 to TRBJ2-7; D is perhaps TRBD1 (7 bases). Germline lookup yields CDR1 GTSNPN and CDR2 SVGIG (reference sequence). The CDR3 extends over 15 amino acids. V lost 0 bases, J lost 3 bases, and 15 bases lay in between. The CDR3 sequence: CAWSVPARGVYEQYF. CDR3 DNA: TGTGCCTGGAGTGTACCCGCCAGGGGGGTCTACGAGCAGTACTTC.

V and J are TRBV14 and TRBJ2-7; 10 bases are a match to TRBD1. CDR1 and CDR2 (germline): SGHDN, FVKESK. CDR3 length equals 15 residues. Trimming took 6 bases from V and 7 from J; bases not matched to a gene: 12. CDR3 in amino acids: CASSLTGTGAGEQYF. CDR3 sequence (DNA): TGTGCCAGCAGTCTAACCGGGACAGGGGCCGGGGAGCAGTACTTC.

CDR3: CASSLLTDTQYF. DNA of the CDR3: TGCGCCAGCAGCTTGTTAACAGATACGCAGTATTTT. V is TRBV5-1 and J is TRBJ2-3; D not resolved. This CDR3 is 12 amino acids long. Germline CDR1 reads SGHRS; CDR2 reads YFSETQ. Trimming removed 1 base from V and 3 bases from J, with 3 bases in between.

The chain joins TRBV28 to TRBJ2-3; 8 positions match TRBD1. Germline-derived CDR1 and CDR2 are MDHEN and SYDVKM. The V and J ends lost 5 bases and 1 base, in that order; junction bases with no gene match: 5. This CDR3 has 15 residues. The DNA of the CDR3 is TGTGCCAGCAGTCCCCCGACAGGGGGCACAGATACGCAGTATTTT. This codes for CASSPPTGGTDTQYF.

V gene TRBV6-5 combines with J gene TRBJ1-2; 7 bases agree with TRBD1. CDR3 length: 13 amino acids. Germline CDR1 reads MNHEY; CDR2 reads SVGAGI. The junction had 4 bases not matched to a gene; V was cut back by 1 base and J by 8 bases. The CDR3 reads CASSYWDRVGYTF. CDR3 DNA sequence: TGTGCCAGCAGTTACTGGGACAGAGTGGGCTACACCTTC.